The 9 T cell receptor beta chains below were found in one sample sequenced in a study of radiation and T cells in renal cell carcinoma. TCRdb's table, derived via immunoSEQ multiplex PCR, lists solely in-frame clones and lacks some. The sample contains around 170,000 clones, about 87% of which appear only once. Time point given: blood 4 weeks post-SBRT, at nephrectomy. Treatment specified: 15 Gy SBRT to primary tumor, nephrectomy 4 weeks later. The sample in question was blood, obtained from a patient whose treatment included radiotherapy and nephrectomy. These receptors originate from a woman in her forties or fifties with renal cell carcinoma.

The chain's CDR3 is CASSPFGPSGANVLTF. CDR3 in DNA: TGCGCCAGCAGCCCCTTCGGTCCCTCTGGGGCCAACGTCCTGACTTTC. J is TRBJ2-6 and V is TRBV5-1; D is unresolved. The CDR3 runs to 16 residues. CDR1 is SGHRS and CDR2 is YFSETQ in the germline V gene. Trimming took off 4 bases at V and 0 bases at J, with 11 bases between the two ends. Together with reference TRBV5-1 and TRBJ2-6, the CDR3 gives the full variable domain: KAGVTQTPRYLIKTRGQQVTLSCSPISGHRSVSWYQQTPGQGLQFLFEYFSETQRNKGNFPGRFSGRQFSNSRSEMNVSTLELGDSALYLCASSPFGPSGANVLTFGAGSRLTVL.

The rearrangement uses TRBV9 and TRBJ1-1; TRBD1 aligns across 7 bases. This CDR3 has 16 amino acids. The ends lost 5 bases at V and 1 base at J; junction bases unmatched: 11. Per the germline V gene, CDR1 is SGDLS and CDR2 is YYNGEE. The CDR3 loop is CASSRTGLYENTEAFF. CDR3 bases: TGTGCCAGCAGTAGGACAGGACTGTACGAGAACACTGAAGCTTTCTTT.

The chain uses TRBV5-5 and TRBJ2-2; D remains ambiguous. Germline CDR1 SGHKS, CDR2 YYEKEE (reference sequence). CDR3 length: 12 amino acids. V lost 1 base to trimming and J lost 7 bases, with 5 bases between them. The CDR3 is CASSLIGGELFF. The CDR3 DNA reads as TGTGCCAGCAGCTTGATCGGCGGGGAGCTGTTTTTT.

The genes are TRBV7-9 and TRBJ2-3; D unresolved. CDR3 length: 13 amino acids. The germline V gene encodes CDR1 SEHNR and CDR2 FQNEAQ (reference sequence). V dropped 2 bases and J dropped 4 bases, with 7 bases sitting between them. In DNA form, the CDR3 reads TGTGCCAGCAGCTTACCTTTCCCAGATACGCAGTATTTT. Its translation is CASSLPFPDTQYF.

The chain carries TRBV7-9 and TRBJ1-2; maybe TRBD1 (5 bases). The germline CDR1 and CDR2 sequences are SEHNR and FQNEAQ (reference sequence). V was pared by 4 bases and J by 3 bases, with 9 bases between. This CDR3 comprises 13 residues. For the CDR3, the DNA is TGTGCCAGCAGCTCGGGACGGGACTATGGCTACACCTTC. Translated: CASSSGRDYGYTF.

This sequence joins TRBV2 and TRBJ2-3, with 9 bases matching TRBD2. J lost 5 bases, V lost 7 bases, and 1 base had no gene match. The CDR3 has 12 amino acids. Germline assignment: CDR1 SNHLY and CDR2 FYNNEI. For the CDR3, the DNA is TGTGCCAGCAATAGCGGGGGAGATACGCAGTATTTT. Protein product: CASNSGGDTQYF.

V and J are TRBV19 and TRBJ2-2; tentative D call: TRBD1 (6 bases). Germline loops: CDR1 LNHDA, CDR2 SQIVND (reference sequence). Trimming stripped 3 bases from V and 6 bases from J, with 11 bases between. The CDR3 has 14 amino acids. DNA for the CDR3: TGTGCCAGTAGTATCTCAGGGGCCGCCGGGGAGCTGTTTTTT. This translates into CASSISGAAGELFF. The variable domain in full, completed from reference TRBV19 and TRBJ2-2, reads DGGITQSPKYLFRKEGQNVTLSCEQNLNHDAMYWYRQDPGQGLRLIYYSQIVNDFQKGDIAEGYSVSREKKESFPLTVTSAQKNPTAFYLCASSISGAAGELFFGEGSRLTVL.

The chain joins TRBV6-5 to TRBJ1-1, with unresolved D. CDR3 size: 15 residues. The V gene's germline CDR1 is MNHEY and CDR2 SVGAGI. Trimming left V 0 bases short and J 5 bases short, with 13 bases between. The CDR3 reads CASSYSASGRTEAFF. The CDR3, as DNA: TGTGCCAGCAGTTACTCGGCGTCAGGTAGAACTGAAGCTTTCTTT.

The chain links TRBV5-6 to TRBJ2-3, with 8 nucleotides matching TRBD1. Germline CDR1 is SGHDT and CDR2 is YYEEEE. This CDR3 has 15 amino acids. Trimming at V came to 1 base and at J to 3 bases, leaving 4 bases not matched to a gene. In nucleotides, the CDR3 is TGTGCCAGCAGCTTGATTACAGGGGGAACAGATACGCAGTATTTT. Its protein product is CASSLITGGTDTQYF.